The subject of this entry is one T cell receptor (beta chain). Its antigen is as yet unknown. This specimen belongs to a study of T cell clonotyping in hematopoietic cell transplantation. Notes on the study in general: Few recipient clonotypes overlapped donors; over 97% were de novo at given depth. After transplant, recipient diversity fell while pathologically expanded clonotypes grew through day 180.

Clones were read by immunoSEQ multiplex PCR, and TCRdb kept only the in-frame ones, dropping some. The sample holds more than 65,000 clones; around 94% are singletons and the top ten take roughly 1.7%. Sequencing used peripheral blood mononuclear cells. The receptor was derived from a man in his fifties in good health. Some clones in this sample may be carry-over from other donors' samples.

CDR3 residues: CASRRASTDTQYF. In nucleotides, the CDR3 is TGCGCCAGCAGAAGAGCTAGCACAGATACGCAGTATTTT. This chain joins TRBV5-1 and TRBJ2-3, with D unresolved. The CDR3 contains 13 residues. Germline V gene lookup returns CDR1 SGHRS and CDR2 YFSETQ. Trimming took off 5 bases at V and 0 bases at J, with 7 bases between the two ends.